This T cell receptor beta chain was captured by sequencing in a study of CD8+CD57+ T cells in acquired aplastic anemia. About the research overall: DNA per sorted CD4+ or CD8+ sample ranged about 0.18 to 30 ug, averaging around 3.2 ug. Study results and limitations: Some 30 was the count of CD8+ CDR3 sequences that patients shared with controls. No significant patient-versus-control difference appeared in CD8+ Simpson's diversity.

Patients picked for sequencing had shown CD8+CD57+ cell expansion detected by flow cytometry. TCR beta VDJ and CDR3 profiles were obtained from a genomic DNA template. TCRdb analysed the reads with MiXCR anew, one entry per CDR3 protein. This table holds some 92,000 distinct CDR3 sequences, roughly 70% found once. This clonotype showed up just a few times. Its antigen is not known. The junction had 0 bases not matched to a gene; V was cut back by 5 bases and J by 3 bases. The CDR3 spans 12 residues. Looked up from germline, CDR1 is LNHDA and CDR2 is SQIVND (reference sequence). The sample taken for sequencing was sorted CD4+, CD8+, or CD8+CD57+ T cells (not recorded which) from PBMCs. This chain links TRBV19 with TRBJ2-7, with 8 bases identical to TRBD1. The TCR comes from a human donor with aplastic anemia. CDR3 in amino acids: CASSDRGYEQYF. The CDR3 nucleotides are TGTGCCAGTAGTGACAGGGGCTACGAGCAGTACTTC.